The 23 T cell receptor beta chains presented below share a single source sample, sequenced in a study of T cell responses to AZD1222 COVID-19 vaccine (dated by TCRdb to the early 2020s). The protocol used for the library was the immunoSEQ multiplex PCR assay. TCRdb holds this immuneACCESS table with in-frame rearrangements only. Some clones are missing; in checked studies, unresolved V genes explain under half, and the rest has no known cause. This sample holds 40,000 to 45,000 clones; roughly 77% were observed only once. The top ten constitute 20% to 25% of the sample. This sample's time point label indicates: about 28 days (+/-7) after the second vaccine dose. The treatment or condition tag for this specimen amounts to: meningococcal conjugate vaccine given as trial control. The starting material was peripheral blood, obtained 28 days after the second dose of the MenACWY control vaccine. Receptor source: an adult who received the MenACWY meningococcal vaccine as a control.

CDR3 in DNA: TGCGCCAGCAGCCGGGGACGGAACCAAGAGACCCAGTACTTC. This gives the protein CASSRGRNQETQYF. The chain couples TRBV5-1 to TRBJ2-5, with D perhaps matching TRBD1 or TRBD2 (5 bases each). From germline, CDR1 is SGHRS and CDR2 YFSETQ. Trimming shortened V by 4 bases and J by 0 bases, and 10 bases separated the two germline ends. The CDR3 covers 14 residues.

V is TRBV19 and J is TRBJ1-4; 9 bases fit TRBD1. Germline V CDR1 and CDR2: LNHDA, SQIVND (reference sequence). The J segment lost 0 bases and the V segment lost 7 bases, leaving 3 bases of the junction unmatched. The length of the CDR3 is 15 residues. CDR3 sequence: CASTGQGTTNEKLFF. CDR3 DNA: TGTGCCAGTACAGGACAGGGGACAACTAATGAAAAACTGTTTTTT.

This clone turned up a few times. This chain joins TRBV10-2 and TRBJ2-2; 10 bases align to TRBD1. The CDR3 is made up of 14 amino acids. V lost 5 bases, J lost 8 bases, and 5 bases stayed unmatched. Germline CDR1 WSHSY, CDR2 SAAADI. The CDR3 region is CASSFGTGVGELFF. The CDR3 DNA reads TGCGCCAGCAGTTTCGGGACAGGGGTAGGGGAGCTGTTTTTT.

V is TRBV18 and J is TRBJ2-6, with a tentative D call TRBD2 (5 bases). This CDR3 region has 15 residues. The germline gives CDR1 KGHSH, CDR2 LQKENI. Trimming took 1 base from V and 2 from J, leaving 6 bases between them. The CDR3 region is CASSPQRAGANVLTF. Here the CDR3 DNA reads TGTGCCAGCTCACCACAGAGGGCTGGGGCCAACGTCCTGACTTTC.

The genes are TRBV7-2 and TRBJ2-5; D uncertain. This CDR3 is 14 amino acids long. Trimming removed 8 bases at V and 1 base at J, with 14 bases between. CDR1 is SGHTA and CDR2 is FQGNSA in the germline V gene. CDR3 nucleotides: TGTGCCAGCCGACCGGTGGGTATCCAAGAGACCCAGTACTTC. Its protein is CASRPVGIQETQYF.

This clone occurred a few times. The chain's CDR3 is CASTADRSSYNEQFF. The CDR3, as DNA: TGTGCCAGTACTGCGGACAGAAGCTCCTACAATGAGCAGTTCTTC. The V gene is TRBV19, the J gene TRBJ2-1, with D possibly TRBD1 on 6 matching bases. The CDR3 runs 15 residues. V was pared by 7 bases and J by 0 bases, with 13 bases between. Germline V CDR1 and CDR2: LNHDA, SQIVND (reference sequence).

This chain joins TRBV27 and TRBJ1-3; 7 bases match TRBD1. Germline CDR1 is MNHEY and CDR2 is SMNVEV (reference sequence). V shed 0 bases, J shed 2 bases, and the junction held 7 bases outside the gene matches. The CDR3 spans 17 residues. CDR3 loop: CASSLSPQGWPGNTIYF. In nucleotides, the CDR3 is TGTGCCAGCAGTTTATCTCCACAGGGGTGGCCTGGAAACACCATATATTTT.

J is TRBJ2-5 and V is TRBV30, with D unresolved. The CDR3 covers 12 residues. V lost 2 bases to trimming and J lost 1 base, with 5 bases between them. Germline CDR1 and CDR2: GTSNPN and SVGIG (reference sequence). This CDR3 is CAWSIGQETQYF. The CDR3 DNA reads as TGTGCCTGGAGTATAGGCCAAGAGACCCAGTACTTC.

The chain couples TRBV6-6 to TRBJ2-7, with D hard to call. The CDR3 length is 13 residues. CDR1 is MNHNY and CDR2 is SVGAGI in the germline V gene (reference sequence). V dropped 6 bases and J dropped 6 bases, with 15 bases sitting between them. CDR3: CASSPEYKSEQYV. The DNA for the CDR3 is TGTGCCAGCAGCCCGGAATACAAGTCCGAGCAGTACGTC.

The chain joins TRBV2 to TRBJ2-5, with TRBD2 matching 11 bases. V lost 5 bases and J lost 2; bases outside the gene matches: 13. The CDR3 extends over 18 amino acids. Per the germline V gene, CDR1 is SNHLY and CDR2 is FYNNEI. The CDR3 DNA follows: TGTGCCAGCAGTACAAATCTAGCGGGAGGTTCACCTCAAGAGACCCAGTACTTC. This sequence encodes CASSTNLAGGSPQETQYF.

The chain recombines TRBV5-4 with TRBJ1-3; no firm D call. The CDR3 runs 15 residues. Trimming removed 4 bases at V and 2 bases at J, with 13 bases between. CDR1 SGHNT and CDR2 YYREEE come from the germline V gene (reference sequence). The CDR3 here is CASSRLGRAGNTIYF. The CDR3 DNA reads as TGTGCCAGCAGCCGATTGGGAAGGGCTGGAAACACCATATATTTT.

J is TRBJ1-6 and V is TRBV19, with 9 bases aligning to TRBD1. V lost 1 base and J lost 7; bases outside the gene matches: 5. The CDR3 extends over 16 amino acids. The V gene's germline CDR1 is LNHDA and CDR2 SQIVND (reference sequence). In DNA, the CDR3 is TGTGCCAGTAGTATAGGGCCGGGACAGGGCAATTCACCCCTCCACTTT. Encoded protein: CASSIGPGQGNSPLHF. Based on the CDR3 plus reference TRBV19 and TRBJ1-6, the full variable domain is DGGITQSPKYLFRKEGQNVTLSCEQNLNHDAMYWYRQDPGQGLRLIYYSQIVNDFQKGDIAEGYSVSREKKESFPLTVTSAQKNPTAFYLCASSIGPGQGNSPLHFGNGTRLTVT.

The chain joins TRBV6-5 to TRBJ2-1; TRBD2 is a possible D gene (7 bases). V shed 8 bases and J shed 15 bases, with 23 bases lying between them. This CDR3 has 13 amino acids. CDR1 and CDR2 from the germline V gene are MNHEY and SVGAGI. Written as DNA, the CDR3 is TGTGCCAGCGCCAAAGGGGGGGTCTCCCTGGGGTTCTTC. Its protein is CASAKGGVSLGFF.

V usage is TRBV5-1 and J usage is TRBJ1-2; maybe TRBD1 (6 bases). V was shortened by 6 bases and J by 8 bases, with 20 bases between the two germline ends. In germline, CDR1 is SGHRS, CDR2 YFSETQ. The CDR3 runs to 14 residues. In nucleotides, the CDR3 is TGCGCCAGCAACAAATTACAGGGTTTGGAAGGCTACACCTTC. It specifies CASNKLQGLEGYTF.

The V call is TRBV5-6, the J call TRBJ2-5, with D tentatively TRBD1 or TRBD2 (5 bases each). The CDR3 is 13 residues long. Germline V CDR1 and CDR2: SGHDT, YYEEEE. Trimming took 0 bases from V and 5 from J, leaving 8 bases between them. CDR3 bases: TGTGCCAGCAGCTTGGGGGGACGCGAGACCCAGTACTTC. Translated, it gives CASSLGGRETQYF. The entire variable domain, with the rest obtained from reference TRBV5-6 and TRBJ2-5, is as follows: DAGVTQSPTHLIKTRGQQVTLRCSPKSGHDTVSWYQQALGQGPQFIFQYYEEEERQRGNFPDRFSGHQFPNYSSELNVNALLLGDSALYLCASSLGGRETQYFGPGTRLLVL.

The chain couples TRBV29-1 to TRBJ1-2; 8 positions match TRBD1. The J segment lost 1 base and the V segment lost 0 bases, leaving 7 bases of the junction unmatched. This CDR3 is built from 16 residues. Germline assignment: CDR1 SQVTM and CDR2 ANQGSEA. The CDR3 DNA reads TGCAGCGTTGAAGATCGCGACAGGGGTTTTAACTATGGCTACACCTTC. As protein: CSVEDRDRGFNYGYTF.

The J gene is TRBJ1-5, the V gene TRBV27; no firm D call. Trimming stripped 3 bases from V and 1 base from J, with 10 bases between. The length of the CDR3 is 15 residues. Germline V gene lookup returns CDR1 MNHEY and CDR2 SMNVEV (reference sequence). CDR3 bases: TGTGCCAGCAGTTTTAAGTGGTCGAGCAATCAGCCCCAGCATTTT. This gives the protein CASSFKWSSNQPQHF.

The rearrangement links TRBV6-5 to TRBJ1-2; D is uncertain. Germline V lookup: CDR1 MNHEY, CDR2 SVGAGI. The V and J ends lost 0 bases and 4 bases respectively, with 9 bases between them. The CDR3 length is 14 residues. CDR3 sequence reads: CASSYSPRLYGYTF. For the CDR3, the DNA is TGTGCCAGCAGTTACTCTCCCCGACTCTATGGCTACACCTTC.

This clone was seen a single time. J is TRBJ2-2 and V is TRBV3-1 (or the pseudogene TRBV3-2); 10 bases align to TRBD2. Germline assignment: CDR1 LGHDT and CDR2 YNNKEL (reference sequence). This CDR3 is built from 17 residues. J gave up 1 base and V 4 bases, and 6 bases lay outside the gene matches. In nucleotides, the CDR3 is TGTGCCAGCAGCCCCACTGTAGCGGGAGGGAACACCGGGGAGCTGTTTTTT. This sequence encodes CASSPTVAGGNTGELFF.

This sequence joins TRBV29-1 and TRBJ1-2; D unclear. The ends were cut back, 4 bases at V and 0 bases at J, with 6 bases in the middle. CDR3 length: 12 amino acids. Germline assignment: CDR1 SQVTM and CDR2 ANQGSEA. The CDR3 DNA is TGCAGCGTTGTTGCAGCTAACTATGGCTACACCTTC. The encoded protein is CSVVAANYGYTF.

V is TRBV7-9 and J is TRBJ1-1; possibly TRBD1 for D (5 bases). Trimming took 5 bases from V and 3 from J, leaving 13 bases between them. Germline CDR1 reads SEHNR; CDR2 reads FQNEAQ (reference sequence). This CDR3 has 14 amino acids. DNA for the CDR3: TGTGCCAGCAGCCCCGGGCAGGGACACACTGAAGCTTTCTTT. Protein: CASSPGQGHTEAFF. Full variable domain (outside the CDR3, taken from reference TRBV7-9 and TRBJ1-1): DTGVSQNPRHKITKRGQNVTFRCDPISEHNRLYWYRQTLGQGPEFLTYFQNEAQLEKSRLLSDRFSAERPKGSFSTLEIQRTEQGDSAMYLCASSPGQGHTEAFFGQGTRLTVV.

This clone rates as medium-sized. The chain employs TRBV6-1 and TRBJ2-7; the match to TRBD2 covers 10 bases. Germline V lookup: CDR1 MNHNS, CDR2 SASEGT. The CDR3 spans 15 residues. The V segment lost 2 bases and the J segment 1 base; nucleotides outside the gene matches: 2. CDR3 region: CASSERLAGSYEQYF. The CDR3 DNA sequence: TGTGCCAGCAGTGAAAGACTAGCGGGTTCCTACGAGCAGTACTTC.

The J gene is TRBJ2-5, the V gene TRBV5-1, with a tentative D call TRBD2 (5 bases). The CDR3 is 17 amino acids. Trimming shortened V by 6 bases and J by 5 bases, and 26 bases separated the two germline ends. Germline V gene data show CDR1 as SGHRS and CDR2 as YFSETQ. The chain's CDR3 is CASIWSPRRFGGETQYF. The CDR3, as DNA: TGCGCCAGCATTTGGTCCCCCCGGCGCTTCGGCGGGGAGACCCAGTACTTC.